This T cell receptor (beta chain) was recorded in a study of CD8+ T cells in alopecia areata. Study as a whole: Scoring of severity for treated patients was based on percentage of affected scalp area. Points from the study as a whole: Whereas mice showed it more clearly, TCR sharing across patients was murkier, possibly because of HLA.

Looked up from germline, CDR1 is LNHDA and CDR2 is SQIVND (reference sequence). Trimming shortened V by 5 bases and J by 3 bases, and 10 bases separated the two germline ends. CDR3 length: 13 amino acids. Notes on this clone: Its antigen remains unidentified.

Regarding treatment: oral pan-JAK inhibitor, 5-10 mg twice daily. cDNA reverse transcribed from extracted RNA served as the sequencing template. The method was immunoSEQ multiplex PCR; TCRdb's version includes in-frame clones alone and lacks a portion of them. Among 150,000 to 200,000 clones, just over 65% were seen once, and the ten largest hold roughly 0.91%. The source was CD4+ T cells sorted from blood, collected at week 4, from a patient treated with tofacitinib. The chain couples TRBV19 to TRBJ1-1; maybe TRBD1 (5 bases). This TCR was recovered from a human donor with alopecia areata. DNA of the CDR3: TGTGCCAGTAGTCCGGGACGAGACACTGAAGCTTTCTTT. Amino acid sequence: CASSPGRDTEAFF.